These T cell receptor beta chains were read from a single sample in a study of T cells of healthy individuals. In TCRdb, the 5' RACE reads were re-called with MiXCR into one record per CDR3 protein. The sample has approximately 100,000 distinct CDR3 sequences, 15% to 20% seen once; the top ten hold around 6.5%. These receptors all come from a human donor in good health. Both conserved end residues are part of each CDR3.

V gene: TRBV6-2/TRBV6-3; J gene: TRBJ2-2; CDR3 length: 12; CDR3 protein: CASSRLTGELFF
V gene: TRBV4-1; J gene: TRBJ1-1; CDR3 length: 16; CDR3 protein: CASSRQGRIENTEAFF
V gene: TRBV5-4; J gene: TRBJ1-3; CDR3 length: 15; CDR3 protein: CASSLGGSPGNTIYF
V gene: TRBV25-1; J gene: TRBJ1-4; CDR3 length: 12; CDR3 protein: CASRQPNEKLFF
V gene: TRBV7-8; J gene: TRBJ1-5; CDR3 length: 18; CDR3 protein: CASSPGGTGGYSNQPQHF
V gene: TRBV9; J gene: TRBJ1-6; CDR3 length: 13; CDR3 protein: CASSVGVGTELSF
V gene: TRBV6-2/TRBV6-3; J gene: TRBJ2-1; CDR3 length: 17; CDR3 protein: CASIQRTGAGSYNEQFF
V gene: TRBV9; J gene: TRBJ1-1; CDR3 length: 14; CDR3 protein: CASSVSDSRTEAFF
V gene: TRBV29-1; J gene: TRBJ1-2; CDR3 length: 10; CDR3 protein: CSAGTDGYTF
V gene: TRBV9; J gene: TRBJ2-3; CDR3 length: 15; CDR3 protein: CASSVGGSRTDTQYF
V gene: TRBV28; J gene: TRBJ1-5; CDR3 length: 12; CDR3 protein: CASSPPQMPQHF
V gene: TRBV6-6; J gene: TRBJ1-2; CDR3 length: 15; CDR3 protein: CASSPPNSPRSGYTF
V gene: TRBV4-2; J gene: TRBJ1-3; CDR3 length: 15; CDR3 protein: CASSRSRADGNTIYF
V gene: TRBV20-1; J gene: TRBJ2-3; CDR3 length: 15; CDR3 protein: CSAETRFTSTDTQYF
V gene: TRBV20-1; J gene: TRBJ2-7; CDR3 length: 13; CDR3 protein: CSQTSGYSYEQYF
V gene: TRBV5-1; J gene: TRBJ2-7; CDR3 length: 15; CDR3 protein: CASSPGTSGGYKQYF
V gene: TRBV12-3/TRBV12-4; J gene: TRBJ2-1; CDR3 length: 15; CDR3 protein: CASSLEGGAGNEQFF
V gene: TRBV7-2; J gene: TRBJ1-5; CDR3 length: 13; CDR3 protein: CASSLSQNQPQHF
V gene: TRBV20-1; J gene: TRBJ2-2; CDR3 length: 17; CDR3 protein: CSARDRAGLAGSGELFF
V gene: TRBV19; J gene: TRBJ2-1; CDR3 length: 15; CDR3 protein: CASSQDRSSYNEQFF
V gene: TRBV25-1; J gene: TRBJ1-2; CDR3 length: 12; CDR3 protein: CASSEGGRGYTF
V gene: TRBV5-1; J gene: TRBJ2-2; CDR3 length: 16; CDR3 protein: CASSLRTLGDTGELFF
V gene: TRBV7-2; J gene: TRBJ1-4; CDR3 length: 16; CDR3 protein: CASSPSEEATNEKLFF
V gene: TRBV7-9; J gene: TRBJ2-7; CDR3 length: 15; CDR3 protein: CASSPRTGSSYEQYF
V gene: TRBV4-2; J gene: TRBJ1-1; CDR3 length: 14; CDR3 protein: CASSPGTENTEAFF
V gene: TRBV3-1; J gene: TRBJ2-1; CDR3 length: 17; CDR3 protein: CASRPLGTSGAYNEQFF
V gene: TRBV5-1; J gene: TRBJ2-1; CDR3 length: 19; CDR3 protein: CASSAAGTSGSSSYNEQFF
V gene: TRBV5-5; J gene: TRBJ2-6; CDR3 length: 16; CDR3 protein: CASSLGQASGANVLTF
V gene: TRBV2; J gene: TRBJ1-1; CDR3 length: 13; CDR3 protein: CASSYAVRAEAFF
V gene: TRBV14; J gene: TRBJ2-3; CDR3 length: 17; CDR3 protein: CASSQDPFAPSTDTQYF
V gene: TRBV6-5; J gene: TRBJ2-7; CDR3 length: 18; CDR3 protein: CASSYRANRGPVVYEQYF
V gene: TRBV6-5; J gene: TRBJ2-7; CDR3 length: 14; CDR3 protein: CASSSPWGSYEQYF
V gene: TRBV29-1; J gene: TRBJ2-7; CDR3 length: 13; CDR3 protein: CSVEGSRDYEQYF
V gene: TRBV30; J gene: TRBJ2-1; CDR3 length: 16; CDR3 protein: CAWSASSGAPYNEQFF
V gene: TRBV12-3/TRBV12-4; J gene: TRBJ1-5; CDR3 length: 17; CDR3 protein: CASTLLGTRYSNQPQHF
V gene: TRBV5-6; J gene: TRBJ2-3; CDR3 length: 14; CDR3 protein: CASSLSLLRGTQYF
V gene: TRBV11-2; J gene: TRBJ2-1; CDR3 length: 16; CDR3 protein: CASSLDLSGSFGEQFF
V gene: TRBV28; J gene: TRBJ2-3; CDR3 length: 15; CDR3 protein: CASSFGSGIADTQYF
V gene: TRBV9; J gene: TRBJ1-5; CDR3 length: 13; CDR3 protein: CASKRQTDQPQHF
V gene: TRBV5-1; J gene: TRBJ2-1; CDR3 length: 12; CDR3 protein: CASSLIGHGLFF
V gene: TRBV7-2; J gene: TRBJ1-2; CDR3 length: 21; CDR3 protein: CASSLAKTLPWGSRVDGGYTF
V gene: TRBV10-3; J gene: TRBJ2-7; CDR3 length: 13; CDR3 protein: CAIQRQGTYEQYF
V gene: TRBV9; J gene: TRBJ2-2; CDR3 length: 15; CDR3 protein: CASSVGLAVTGELFF
V gene: TRBV20-1; J gene: TRBJ1-1; CDR3 length: 13; CDR3 protein: CSAGGVMNTEAFF
V gene: TRBV29-1; J gene: TRBJ1-2; CDR3 length: 14; CDR3 protein: CSVEGSAELYGYTF
V gene: TRBV20-1; J gene: TRBJ2-1; CDR3 length: 15; CDR3 protein: CSASSGRGSYNEQFF
V gene: TRBV29-1; J gene: TRBJ2-3; CDR3 length: 13; CDR3 protein: CSVDRGLTDTQYF
V gene: TRBV20-1; J gene: TRBJ2-1; CDR3 length: 14; CDR3 protein: CSARVWDRVNEQFF
V gene: TRBV28; J gene: TRBJ2-5; CDR3 length: 14; CDR3 protein: CASSAWTSEETQYF
V gene: TRBV23-1; J gene: TRBJ2-2; CDR3 length: 16; CDR3 protein: CASSPTGESNTGELFF
V gene: TRBV7-2; J gene: TRBJ1-3; CDR3 length: 15; CDR3 protein: CASSWDPLPLGTIYF
V gene: TRBV3-1; J gene: TRBJ2-5; CDR3 length: 14; CDR3 protein: CASSPQGSGETQYF
V gene: TRBV28; J gene: TRBJ2-6; CDR3 length: 17; CDR3 protein: CASSLAGAPSGANVLTF
V gene: TRBV7-9; J gene: TRBJ1-5; CDR3 length: 13; CDR3 protein: CASSRIGDQPQHF
V gene: TRBV5-1; J gene: TRBJ2-2; CDR3 length: 14; CDR3 protein: CASSLNVEGGELFF